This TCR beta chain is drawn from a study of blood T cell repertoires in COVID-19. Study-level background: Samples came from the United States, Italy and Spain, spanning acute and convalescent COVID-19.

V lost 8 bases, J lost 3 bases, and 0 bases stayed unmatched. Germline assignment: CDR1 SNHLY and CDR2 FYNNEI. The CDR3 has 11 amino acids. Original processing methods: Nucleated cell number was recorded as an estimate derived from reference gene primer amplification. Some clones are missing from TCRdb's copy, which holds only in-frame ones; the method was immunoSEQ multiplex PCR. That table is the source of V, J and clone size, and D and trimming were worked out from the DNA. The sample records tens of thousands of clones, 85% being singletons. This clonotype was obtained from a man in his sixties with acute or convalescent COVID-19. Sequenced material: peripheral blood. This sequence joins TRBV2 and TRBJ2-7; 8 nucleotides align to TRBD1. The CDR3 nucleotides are TGTGCCAGCGGGACAGGCTACGAGCAGTACTTC. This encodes CASGTGYEQYF. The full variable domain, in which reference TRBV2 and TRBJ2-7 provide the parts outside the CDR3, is EPEVTQTPSHQVTQMGQEVILRCVPISNHLYFYWYRQILGQKVEFLVSFYNNEISEKSEIFDDQFSVERPDGSNFTLKIRSTKLEDSAMYFCASGTGYEQYFGPGTRLTVT.